The present T cell receptor (beta chain) was sequenced within a study of cytomegalovirus exposure and HLA in healthy donors (dated by TCRdb to about 2017). Some background on the complete study: An earlier analysis of 587 of the donors reported 250 to 300 Gb of sequence data and about 120 million unique TCR beta sequences obtained from about 179 million T cells. About 280 gigabases of sequencing data and 91 million or so unique TCR sequences made up an early release that covered several hundred HLA-typed donors. Among the roughly 400 genotyped donors, around 79% belonged to the genetic ancestry cluster associated with self-reported Caucasian donors. The aim of the study was to test whether cataloging public T cell receptors could identify signatures of past pathogen exposure. The T cell repertoires of 666 subjects were profiled by immunosequencing and related to cytomegalovirus serostatus. A separate validation cohort of roughly 120 different subjects was used in addition to the roughly 620-subject first cohort. High-throughput TCR immunosequencing, statistical association of individual TCRs with disease status, and machine learning were combined to predict cytomegalovirus infection status. To study patterns of TCR occurrence, a later analysis re-analyzed previously published TCR beta repertoires from 550 to 800 donors and added high-resolution HLA genotyping. Rather than using new phenotypic data, the later analysis identified candidate immune exposures from TCR beta sequences and from how often those sequences occurred across donors. An earlier analysis of 587 of the donors applied high-throughput TCR beta sequencing to assess whether each TCR beta V gene segment acted as functional or pseudogenic. Donor age, sex, ethnicity and CMV serostatus were compiled together with the repertoire data. Genome-wide SNP genotypes for about 55% of the roughly 670 donors were used in a later genetic analysis, which treated that subset as a discovery cohort. Every repertoire in the discovery cohort had been generated on one and the same sequencing platform. HLA typing covered class I and class II loci at four-digit resolution. Typing coverage varied by locus: roughly 629-630 donors for A, B, C, DRB1 and DQB1; approximately 560 for DQA1; 606 for DPA1; fewer than 480 for DPB1. Roughly 5 DR-DQ haplotypes were handled as single units for association and clustering, since linkage in the cohort was strong. Among around 400 genotyped donors of the cohort, an average of 235,054 unique TCR beta nucleotide sequences were sequenced per donor, 15% to 20% of them non-productive.

The cohort comprised 550 to 700 healthy bone marrow donors. Cohort members were all nominally healthy when sampled, although unrecorded immune exposures were likely present. The donor was CMV seronegative and was included in the group of a few hundred seronegative cohort members. A peripheral blood sample was provided by each donor, and peripheral blood mononuclear cells were used for TCR beta sequencing. Genomic DNA extraction from the blood cell samples was performed with the Qiagen DNeasy Blood Extraction Kit. Here is what the overall study found, with its caveats: An earlier analysis of several hundred of the donors showed that most TCR beta V segments appeared in productive rearrangements either about 87% or about 30% of the time, which broadly matched IMGT annotations. Assigning TCR associations to individual alleles was difficult when HLA alleles, especially DR and DQ, strongly co-occurred. The presence/absence analyses assumed that sequencing depth was roughly uniform across donors, and that assumption may not be true. According to a later genetic analysis, donors in an Asian-associated ancestry cluster had fewer N-insertions in productive TCRs than the roughly 660-donor mean. In a later analysis, 15,000 to 20,000 TCR beta sequences were associated with specific HLA alleles at a false discovery rate of 0.05. A group of highly shared sequence variants was considered likely to be a technical artifact of the sequencing pipeline. Correlated functional status among segregating V segments might reflect linkage disequilibrium, but an unknown experimental factor could not be ruled out. Because counts were too low, about 18 rarely observed V segments, including chromosome 9 orphons, were excluded from the earlier analysis of roughly 580 of the donors. A later genetic analysis associated a missense DCLRE1C variant with V-gene and J-gene trimming of TCR beta chains, and an independent cohort replicated the association. Because the 87-base-pair reads could not distinguish some IMGT-functional V segments, including TRBV6-2 and TRBV6-3, those segments were excluded. A later analysis found that TCR association rates varied across HLA loci, with DRB1 alleles showing the most associated TCRs and HLA-C alleles the fewest. Because some donors lacked HLA typing at each locus, the association tests relied only on the typed subset. A further reported finding was that TCR beta sequences accurately predicted the HLA-A and HLA-B alleles for most subjects in the first cohort. The cohort was sequenced for TCR beta chains only, and without alpha or paired-chain data the features that could be detected were limited. According to a later analysis, parvovirus B19, influenza, CMV and Epstein-Barr virus appeared linked to several top co-occurrence clusters. The classifier was reported to diagnose cytomegalovirus status with high specificity and sensitivity in both the original cohort and the validation cohort. Across donors, most TCR sequences were observed very rarely, whereas some public TCRs were present in many individuals. Three of the identified cytomegalovirus-associated TCR beta chains were confirmed in vitro to be specific for cytomegalovirus antigens. According to a later analysis, most CMV-associated TCR beta chains appeared to be HLA-restricted, and the HLA associations seemed to be driven largely by CMV exposure. In the study, 150 to 200 TCR beta chains were listed as associated with cytomegalovirus. For the cohort, immune exposure information was limited to CMV serostatus. The authors suggested that the approach could potentially be extended to other disease states and immunological phenotypes. A later analysis found that HLA-associated TCR beta chains were more clonally expanded and had lower generation probabilities than equally common non-associated chains.

Library preparation was by the immunoSEQ multiplex PCR assay. For the multiplex PCR, a mixture combining 60 forward primers for TCR Vbeta segments and 13 reverse primers for TCR Jbeta segments was used. The CDR3 region of rearranged TCR beta genes was amplified from genomic DNA by a multiplex PCR assay. On the Illumina HiSeq System, the amplified TCR beta libraries were sequenced as 87-base-pair reads. The original pipeline was this. A later analysis tallied 75 million to 85 million unique TCR beta chains across the 660 or so repertoires, and around 12 million of those chains were shared by two or more donors. Raw reads were error-corrected and collapsed into unique sequences with a nearest-neighbor algorithm that merged closely related sequences to remove PCR and sequencing errors. V, D and J gene segments were assigned by aligning CDR3 sequences to IMGT reference sequences. For a sequence to be retained, at least a six-nucleotide match to both a V gene segment and a J gene segment was required. A rearrangement was called productive if the CDR3 had no stop codons and remained in frame with V and J, and every other rearrangement was called non-productive. Following IMGT convention, CDR3 was defined as the stretch from the second conserved V-encoded cysteine to the conserved J-encoded phenylalanine. Sequences without an unambiguous match to a single V gene segment were excluded from the earlier analysis of approximately 600 of the donors. An earlier analysis of fewer than 750 of the donors called V segments functional above 56.7% productive rearrangements and segregating when the between-donor standard deviation exceeded 5%. A statistical classification framework was developed to diagnose cytomegalovirus status using the catalog of TCR beta chain sequences. V and J gene assignment, in a later analysis, came from comparing TCR nucleotide sequences with IMGT/GENE-DB human TR gene sequences. The TCRdist pipeline was used in a later analysis to assign CDR3 sequences and most-parsimonious VDJ recombination scenarios. In a later analysis, every TCR beta chain was defined by the combination of its CDR3 amino acid sequence and its V-gene family, and reads without a unique V-gene family were dropped. To address suspected cross-contamination and a sequencing artifact, a later analysis removed several hundred highly shared, low-generation-probability nucleotide sequences. For each public chain, a later analysis derived a clonal expansion index from normalized ranks of inferred template counts within each repertoire. In a later analysis, generation probabilities were computed with a VDJ recombination model fitted to out-of-frame rearrangements, and the resulting probabilities were checked against IGoR. A later analysis scored TCR-TCR, TCR-HLA and TCR-CMV co-occurrence with hypergeometric tests, applying a repertoire-size bias correction to TCR pairs. A later analysis estimated false discovery rates by permuting HLA or CMV assignments 20 times. A later analysis grouped co-occurring TCRs with DBSCAN, adding TCRdist sequence similarity when clustering within HLA-allele-positive subsets. For co-occurrence clustering, repertoires with fewer than 30,000 or more than 120,000 public chains were excluded, along with four to six repertoires with anomalous nucleotide sharing. Drawn from immuneACCESS, this table holds only the in-frame rearrangements with V and J called that TCRdb kept. Clones are partly lost; checked studies trace under half to an unresolved V gene and leave the rest unexplained. Clone size and the V and J calls come from that table; the DNA yielded D and trimming. The sample table lists more than 80,000 clones, around 75% of them with a count of one. Of the sample, less than 3% is held by the ten largest clones.

On this clone: The antigen this receptor binds is unknown. The record has no base qualities; no much larger clone is one base away.

CDR1 and CDR2 are read off the germline V gene (reference sequence) as LNHDA and SQIVND. Germline trimming amounts to 6 bases on V and 7 bases on J, with 6 as the count of junction bases outside the gene matches. The CDR3 spans 13 residues, from the cysteine through the phenylalanine. Left in the record is the CDR3 DNA by itself, 39 bases read in frame from the first base. Sequenced sample: PBMCs. This TCR was recovered from a female donor in good health and CMV-seronegative. Recombination connected TRBV19 to TRBJ1-2; the junction holds 9 bases that match TRBD1. The DNA reads TGTGCCAGTAGCCGGGACAGGGAGAGTGGCTACACCTTC. It codes for CASSRDRESGYTF.